Below, 12 T cell receptor beta chains from the same sample are listed, as sequenced in a study of Graves' ophthalmopathy and Graves' hyperthyroidism. The study amplified TCR beta CDR3 regions using RNA transcripts. HTBI primers primed a first-round RT-PCR, and a second-round multiplex PCR followed. TCRdb called the multiplex PCR reads again in MiXCR, with one record for every CDR3 protein. The sample yields over a million distinct CDR3 sequences, 35% to 40% seen once. The material sequenced was peripheral blood or thyroid tissue (not recorded which). These receptors came from an adult man with Graves' hyperthyroidism.

This clonotype was seen repeatedly, ten times or more. This chain connects TRBV7-9 to TRBJ2-7; a weak D match, TRBD2 (5 bases). This CDR3 is 14 amino acids long. The germline CDR1 and CDR2 sequences are SEHNR and FQNEAQ (reference sequence). V lost 3 bases and J lost 4, with 13 bases in between. CDR3 sequence (DNA): TGTGCCAGCAGCTTGGGCGGGCCGAAGTACGAGCAGTACTTC. It translates to CASSLGGPKYEQYF.

This clonotype was recorded at least ten times. The CDR3 loop reads CAMRPGQGGSPLHF. CDR3 coding DNA: TGTGCCATGAGGCCCGGACAGGGCGGTTCACCCCTCCACTTT. The chain links TRBV10-3 to TRBJ1-6; 8 bases line up with TRBD1. This CDR3 has 14 residues. Per the germline V gene, CDR1 is ENHRY and CDR2 is SYGVKD. V was clipped by 9 bases and J by 9 bases; unmatched bases: 10.

Turning to this clonotype: The CDR3 carries no conserved terminal phenylalanine or tryptophan, so it likely arises from a read error. The DNA is omitted, as the CDR3 cannot be located on it reliably, and the CDR3 follows TCRdb's listing. V is TRBV29-1 and J is TRBJ2-5; the D call TRBD2 from the table was never checked on the DNA. From its first to its last residue, the CDR3 has 15 amino acids. Germline CDR1 and CDR2: SQVTM and ANQGSEA. CDR3 sequence reads: CSVDTGTSYGYTFGS.

This chain uses TRBV29-1 with TRBJ1-5; D is undetermined. This CDR3 comprises 13 residues. From germline, CDR1 is SQVTM and CDR2 ANQGSEA. The ends were cut back, 5 bases at V and 2 bases at J, with 10 bases in the middle. Written as DNA, the CDR3 is TGCAGCGTTAGCCCCCAGGGCAATCAGCCCCAGCATTTT. Its protein product is CSVSPQGNQPQHF. Drawing the rest from reference TRBV29-1 and TRBJ1-5, the complete variable domain is SAVISQKPSRDICQRGTSLTIQCQVDSQVTMMFWYRQQPGQSLTLIATANQGSEATYESGFVIDKFPISRPNLTFSTLTVSNMSPEDSSIYLCSVSPQGNQPQHFGDGTRLSIL.

This chain connects TRBV11-1 to TRBJ2-5, with D perhaps matching TRBD2 (6 bases). Deletions cut 5 bases from V and 3 bases from J, with 16 bases between. Germline values: CDR1 SGHAT, CDR2 FQDESV (reference sequence). The CDR3 spans 15 residues. The CDR3 loop is CASSPKEGAEETQYF. CDR3 coding DNA: TGTGCCAGCAGCCCCAAGGAGGGAGCCGAAGAGACCCAGTACTTC.

The J gene is TRBJ2-7, the V gene TRBV12-3 or TRBV12-4; D possibly corresponds to TRBD1 (6 bases). V gave up 6 bases and J gave up 6 bases, with 15 bases separating them. The CDR3 length is 13 residues. The CDR3 loop reads CASSRTEAGEQYF. Written as DNA, the CDR3 is TGTGCCAGCAGCCGGACAGAGGCTGGCGAGCAGTACTTC.

This clonotype was seen at least ten times. The rearrangement joins TRBV7-8 to TRBJ2-7; 11 bases are a match to TRBD2. After removal of 5 bases from V and 5 bases from J, the junction contained 8 bases not matched to a gene. This CDR3 is 15 amino acids long. Germline CDR1 SGHVS, CDR2 FQNEAQ. Here the CDR3 reads CASSPYSGRADEQYF. The CDR3 DNA follows: TGTGCCAGCAGCCCTTATAGCGGGAGGGCCGACGAGCAGTACTTC.

This clonotype was recorded at least ten times. The rearrangement uses TRBV20-1 and TRBJ2-5; D gene uncertain. CDR3 length equals 12 residues. CDR1 DFQATT and CDR2 SNEGSKA come from the germline V gene (reference sequence). V was cut by 5 bases and J by 5 bases, with 12 bases left in between. CDR3 residues: CSADDGRETQYF. The CDR3 DNA reads as TGCAGTGCTGACGATGGAAGGGAGACCCAGTACTTC.

The J gene is TRBJ2-7, the V gene TRBV11-1, with D perhaps TRBD1 (6 bases). The germline V gene has CDR1 SGHAT and CDR2 FQDESV (reference sequence). The CDR3 has 15 amino acids. Trimming left V 6 bases short and J 3 bases short, with 18 bases between. CDR3 sequence: CASSLTQGRNYEQYF. CDR3 in DNA: TGTGCCAGCAGTCTGACCCAGGGGCGTAACTACGAGCAGTACTTC.

This chain's CDR3 is CSVRTGTGGTNEKLFF. DNA of the CDR3: TGCAGCGTCCGAACTGGGACAGGGGGTACTAATGAAAAACTGTTTTTT. The chain joins TRBV29-1 to TRBJ1-4; 11 nucleotides align to TRBD1. The CDR3 totals 16 residues. The germline CDR1 and CDR2 sequences are SQVTM and ANQGSEA. The J segment lost 2 bases and the V segment lost 6 bases, leaving 8 bases of the junction unmatched.

This clonotype was seen ten or more times. The gene calls are TRBV12-3 or TRBV12-4 and TRBJ2-5, with a possible D match to TRBD1 (6 bases). There are 14 residues in the CDR3. Trimming stripped 2 bases from V and 2 bases from J, with 9 bases between. The CDR3 coding sequence is TGTGCCAGCAGTTTACGGACAGTACAAGAGACCCAGTACTTC. This translates into CASSLRTVQETQYF.

This clonotype came up many times. CDR3 bases: TGTGCCAGCAGTTACGAGGGTCGGGGTCAGCCCCAGCATTTT. This gives the protein CASSYEGRGQPQHF. This chain joins TRBV6-6 and TRBJ1-5, with no clear D. The CDR3 has 14 residues. The germline CDR1 and CDR2 sequences are MNHNY and SVGAGI (reference sequence). Deletions cut 2 bases from V and 6 bases from J, with 11 bases between.